The 30 T cell receptor beta chains below all came from one sample that was sequenced in a study of technical replicates of blood from a few donors. Sequenced by immunoSEQ multiplex PCR; TCRdb stores in-frame clones only, minus some. Of roughly 60,000 clones listed, around 92% were seen once; the top ten hold 4.5% to 5%. Sequencing was done on a sample of PBMCs. These receptor sequences come from a human donor in good health. Some clones in this sample may be carry-over from other donors' samples.

This chain links TRBV6-9 with TRBJ1-1, with D perhaps TRBD1 (6 bases). The CDR3 length is 11 residues. Trimming stripped 4 bases from V and 7 bases from J, with 7 bases between. Germline V gene lookup returns CDR1 MNHGY and CDR2 SVAAGI. CDR3 coding DNA: TGTGCCAGCAGTTGGGGGCGTGAAGCTTTCTTT. Translated, it gives CASSWGREAFF.

The rearrangement joins TRBV6-4 to TRBJ2-1, with TRBD2 as a possible D gene (6 bases). CDR1 and CDR2 (germline): MRHNA, SNTAGT. V lost 5 bases to trimming and J lost 12 bases, with 20 bases between them. There are 14 residues in the CDR3. The CDR3 sequence: CASSPGRSGVGQFF. The DNA of the CDR3 is TGTGCCAGCAGTCCGGGACGATCGGGAGTCGGGCAGTTCTTC.

The chain couples TRBV7-3 to TRBJ1-1; D is undetermined. Trimming shortened V by 2 bases and J by 1 base, and 20 bases separated the two germline ends. Germline V gene sequence: CDR1 SGHTA, CDR2 FQGTGA. This CDR3 region has 18 residues. The CDR3 protein is CASSLLPLGGSTNTEAFF. Written as DNA, the CDR3 is TGTGCCAGCAGCTTATTACCCCTGGGAGGGTCCACGAACACTGAAGCTTTCTTT.

Concerning this clone itself: A read error may produce the germline difference seen at one junction end. Written as DNA, the CDR3 is TGTGCCATCAATGAGGCAGGGGGCACAGGAAACACCATATATTTT. Encoded protein: CAINEAGGTGNTIYF. The chain has TRBV10-3 and TRBJ1-3, with 8 bases matching TRBD1. The CDR3 contains 15 residues. CDR1 and CDR2 (germline): ENHRY, SYGVKD.

The chain uses TRBV30 and TRBJ2-1; D is possibly TRBD2 (6 bases). V was trimmed by 5 bases and J by 0 bases, leaving 11 bases between them. This CDR3 is 14 amino acids long. Germline CDR1 reads GTSNPN; CDR2 reads SVGIG (reference sequence). CDR3 DNA: TGTGCCTGGGCCCGGAGGGGCTCCTACAATGAGCAGTTCTTC. This gives the protein CAWARRGSYNEQFF.

As DNA, the CDR3 is TGTGCCAGCAGTTTCTTAAACCCGGGGTTTGTCGGCAAAAACATTCAGTACTTC. This translates into CASSFLNPGFVGKNIQYF. The V and J genes are TRBV28 and TRBJ2-4; perhaps TRBD2 as D (5 bases). The V and J ends lost 3 bases and 3 bases respectively, with 21 bases between them. Per germline, CDR1 MDHEN and CDR2 SYDVKM. There are 18 residues in the CDR3.

This clone was counted between two and nine times. This chain joins TRBV4-2 and TRBJ2-1; TRBD2 aligns across 10 bases. The CDR3 has 16 residues. The V segment lost 4 bases and the J segment 4 bases; nucleotides outside the gene matches: 7. Germline CDR1 reads LGHNA; CDR2 reads YNFKEQ. CDR3 amino acids: CASSLTGTSVYNEQFF. The DNA for the CDR3 is TGTGCCAGCAGCCTGACCGGGACTAGCGTATACAATGAGCAGTTCTTC.

The J gene is TRBJ1-1, the V gene TRBV15, with a tentative D call TRBD1 (5 bases). The CDR3 covers 13 residues. Germline-derived CDR1 and CDR2 are LNHNV and YYDKDF (reference sequence). V was trimmed by 10 bases and J by 0 bases, leaving 12 bases between them. The DNA for the CDR3 is TGTGCCATAGGGTGGGGCCTGAACACTGAAGCTTTCTTT. This gives the protein CAIGWGLNTEAFF.

This clone was recorded only once. This chain uses TRBV6-1 with TRBJ2-5, with D possibly being TRBD1 (5 bases). In germline, CDR1 is MNHNS, CDR2 SASEGT. The CDR3 loop spans 13 amino acids. The V and J ends lost 6 bases and 1 base respectively, with 9 bases between them. The CDR3 region has the DNA TGTGCCAGCAGCAGGGAACCCCAAGAGACCCAGTACTTC. Its translation is CASSREPQETQYF.

A single count supports this clone. V gene TRBV6-6 combines with J gene TRBJ2-1; 7 nucleotides match TRBD2. This CDR3 has 16 amino acids. Germline assignment: CDR1 MNHNY and CDR2 SVGAGI (reference sequence). V lost 5 bases, J lost 0 bases, and 7 bases stayed unmatched. The chain's CDR3 is CASSTHRGDSYNEQFF. In nucleotides, the CDR3 is TGTGCCAGCAGTACCCACCGGGGGGACTCCTACAATGAGCAGTTCTTC.

The chain recombines TRBV30 with TRBJ1-5; no reliable D call. CDR1 GTSNPN and CDR2 SVGIG come from the germline V gene (reference sequence). The length of the CDR3 is 12 residues. Trimming removed 2 bases at V and 5 bases at J, with 7 bases between. The CDR3 DNA follows: TGTGCCTGGAGTTCCCTCGATCAGCCCCAGCATTTT. Protein sequence: CAWSSLDQPQHF. Full variable domain (rest looked up from reference TRBV30 and TRBJ1-5): SQTIHQWPATLVQPVGSPLSLECTVEGTSNPNLYWYRQAAGRGLQLLFYSVGIGQISSEVPQNLSASRPQDRQFILSSKKLLLSDSGFYLCAWSSLDQPQHFGDGTRLSIL.

This rearrangement joins TRBV7-2 to TRBJ1-1, with a tentative D call TRBD1 (6 bases). Germline V gives CDR1 SGHTA, CDR2 FQGNSA. Trimming cost V 5 bases and J 6 bases, with 16 bases left between them. The CDR3 is 14 residues long. The CDR3 sequence is CASSLTPGVAEAFF. The CDR3 nucleotides read TGTGCCAGCAGCCTAACCCCAGGGGTTGCTGAAGCTTTCTTT.

This clone was seen more than once but under ten times. V gene TRBV4-3 combines with J gene TRBJ2-7; no reliable D call. Germline V gene sequence: CDR1 LGHNA, CDR2 YSLEER. Trimming left V 1 base short and J 1 base short, with 11 bases between. The CDR3 extends over 15 amino acids. The CDR3 DNA is TGCGCCAGCAGCCAAGTGCAGGCGAGTTCCTACGAGCAGTACTTC. Its translation is CASSQVQASSYEQYF.

This clone was found once. The genes are TRBV7-9 and TRBJ2-1; a weak D match, TRBD1 (6 bases). Trimming took 5 bases from V and 1 from J, leaving 15 bases between them. This CDR3 spans 16 amino acids. Germline V gene data show CDR1 as SEHNR and CDR2 as FQNEAQ (reference sequence). This chain's CDR3 is CASSPTGTLSYNEQFF. CDR3 in DNA: TGTGCCAGCAGCCCAACCGGGACACTTTCCTACAATGAGCAGTTCTTC.

The gene calls are TRBV6-5 and TRBJ1-3; no clear D. Trimming pared 6 bases from V and 2 bases from J, leaving 14 bases between. Germline V CDR1 and CDR2: MNHEY, SVGAGI. The length of the CDR3 is 15 residues. In DNA form, the CDR3 reads TGTGCCAGCAGCAGGTCTCTTGCCGCTGGAAACACCATATATTTT. It codes for CASSRSLAAGNTIYF.

The rearrangement uses TRBV27 and TRBJ1-1; 12 nucleotides match TRBD1. Germline loops: CDR1 MNHEY, CDR2 SMNVEV (reference sequence). Trimming removed 5 bases from V and 0 bases from J; junction bases left unmatched: 7. The CDR3 loop spans 17 amino acids. CDR3 residues: CASSPGQGASLNTEAFF. DNA for the CDR3: TGTGCCAGCAGTCCGGGACAGGGGGCCTCCCTGAACACTGAAGCTTTCTTT.

CDR3 coding DNA: TGTGCCATCAGTGAGTCGGACAGCCGGGGAGAGACCCAGTACTTC. As protein: CAISESDSRGETQYF. The V gene is TRBV10-3, the J gene TRBJ2-5, with D possibly being TRBD1 (6 bases). Germline-derived CDR1 and CDR2 are ENHRY and SYGVKD. Trimming removed 0 bases at V and 4 bases at J, with 12 bases between. The CDR3 length is 15 residues.

Notes on this clone: At the DNA level, this CDR3 is encoded by other sequences in the same sample as well. The J gene is TRBJ1-1, the V gene TRBV10-3; 7 nucleotides align to TRBD1. V gave up 3 bases and J gave up 4 bases; unmatched junction bases: 5. Germline-derived CDR1 and CDR2 are ENHRY and SYGVKD. The length of the CDR3 is 14 residues. Here the CDR3 reads CAISEGQGGTEAFF. As DNA, the CDR3 is TGTGCCATCAGTGAAGGGCAGGGGGGCACTGAAGCTTTCTTT.

The V gene is TRBV12-2, the J gene TRBJ2-3; the table calls TRBD1, which could not be checked here. TRBV12-2 is an annotated pseudogene. CDR3 length: 19 residues. CDR3 protein: CASRLALRQGGRGTDTQYF. The CDR3 nucleotides are TGTGCAAGTCGCTTAGCGCTACGTCAAGGGGGTCGCGGCACAGATACGCAGTATTTT.

J is TRBJ1-1 and V is TRBV6-1; D gene ambiguous. CDR3 length: 15 amino acids. Looked up from germline, CDR1 is MNHNS and CDR2 is SASEGT. V gave up 3 bases and J gave up 4 bases, with 15 bases separating them. Here the CDR3 reads CASSEYEGSGTEAFF. In nucleotides, the CDR3 is TGTGCCAGCAGTGAGTACGAGGGCTCGGGCACTGAAGCTTTCTTT.

The V gene is TRBV2, the J gene TRBJ1-6; no clear D. CDR1 is SNHLY and CDR2 is FYNNEI in the germline V gene. The CDR3 extends over 13 amino acids. V dropped 4 bases and J dropped 9 bases, with 10 bases sitting between them. The CDR3 spells CASSGGVSSPLHF. The CDR3 bases are TGTGCCAGCAGTGGCGGGGTTTCTTCACCCCTCCACTTT. Full variable domain (rest looked up from reference TRBV2 and TRBJ1-6): EPEVTQTPSHQVTQMGQEVILRCVPISNHLYFYWYRQILGQKVEFLVSFYNNEISEKSEIFDDQFSVERPDGSNFTLKIRSTKLEDSAMYFCASSGGVSSPLHFGNGTRLTVT.

The gene calls are TRBV6-5 and TRBJ2-2; 10 positions match TRBD2. The CDR3 extends over 16 amino acids. CDR1 is MNHEY, CDR2 SVGAGI, per germline. J gave up 6 bases and V 1 base, and 5 bases lay outside the gene matches. This chain's CDR3 is CASSYWSGGASGELFF. The CDR3 coding sequence is TGTGCCAGCAGTTACTGGAGCGGGGGGGCCTCCGGGGAGCTGTTTTTT.

This clone is a singleton in its sample. The chain links TRBV6-5 to TRBJ1-2; D is ambiguous. Germline CDR1 reads MNHEY; CDR2 reads SVGAGI. V lost 8 bases and J 4 bases, leaving 14 bases between the germline ends. The CDR3 runs to 13 residues. The CDR3 bases are TGTGCCAGCGGATCTTCGCGGGCCTATGGCTACACCTTC. Its translation is CASGSSRAYGYTF.

The V gene is TRBV15, the J gene TRBJ1-2; TRBD1 is a possible D gene (6 bases). CDR1 is LNHNV and CDR2 is YYDKDF in the germline V gene (reference sequence). The V end was cut by 0 bases, the J end by 4 bases, with 15 bases between. The CDR3 is 16 amino acids. In DNA, the CDR3 is TGTGCCACCAGCAGAGATAAAGGGGGGGTTAGCTATGGCTACACCTTC. The encoded protein is CATSRDKGGVSYGYTF. Full variable domain (remainder filled in from reference TRBV15 and TRBJ1-2): DAMVIQNPRYQVTQFGKPVTLSCSQTLNHNVMYWYQQKSSQAPKLLFHYYDKDFNNEADTPDNFQSRRPNTSFCFLDIRSPGLGDTAMYLCATSRDKGGVSYGYTFGSGTRLTVV.

The V and J genes are TRBV5-6 and TRBJ2-7, with 7 nucleotides matching TRBD1. Germline V lookup: CDR1 SGHDT, CDR2 YYEEEE. The CDR3 length is 14 residues. V was clipped by 4 bases and J by 3 bases; unmatched bases: 7. CDR3: CASSRGDSHYEQYF. DNA for the CDR3: TGTGCCAGCAGCCGTGGGGACAGCCACTACGAGCAGTACTTC.

This rearrangement joins TRBV9 to TRBJ1-2; 11 bases fit TRBD1. The CDR3 is 14 amino acids. Trimming removed 4 bases from V and 4 bases from J; junction bases left unmatched: 3. Germline CDR1 and CDR2: SGDLS and YYNGEE. The CDR3 loop is CASSRDRGSYGYTF. The CDR3 coding sequence is TGTGCCAGCAGCCGGGACAGGGGGTCCTATGGCTACACCTTC.

The chain combines TRBV14 with TRBJ1-2; D gene unclear. V was clipped by 4 bases and J by 0 bases, with 9 bases between them. CDR1 SGHDN and CDR2 FVKESK come from the germline V gene. CDR3 size: 14 residues. The CDR3 nucleotides are TGTGCCAGCAGCCTTTACGGGGCTAACTATGGCTACACCTTC. Translation gives CASSLYGANYGYTF. Looking up the rest from reference TRBV14 and TRBJ1-2 gives the full variable domain: EAGVTQFPSHSVIEKGQTVTLRCDPISGHDNLYWYRRVMGKEIKFLLHFVKESKQDESGMPNNRFLAERTGGTYSTLKVQPAELEDSGVYFCASSLYGANYGYTFGSGTRLTVV.

V and J are TRBV6-5 and TRBJ2-5, with TRBD2 identical over 9 bases. Losses at the gene ends were 6 bases for V and 8 bases for J; bases not matched to a gene: 10. This CDR3 has 14 amino acids. The germline V gene encodes CDR1 MNHEY and CDR2 SVGAGI. The CDR3 DNA sequence: TGTGCCAGCAGAATCTCGCTAGCGGGAACTACCCAGTACTTC. This codes for CASRISLAGTTQYF.

This rearrangement joins TRBV6-6 to TRBJ1-5; D remains unclear. The CDR3 spans 12 residues. Germline V CDR1 and CDR2: MNHNY, SVGAGI (reference sequence). The ends were cut back, 7 bases at V and 6 bases at J, with 10 bases in the middle. The CDR3 DNA follows: TGTGCCAGCAAAGTAGCGGGTCAGCCCCAGCATTTT. Protein sequence: CASKVAGQPQHF.

The gene calls are TRBV7-9 and TRBJ1-1; the D gene is possibly TRBD1 (5 bases). V lost 1 base and J lost 6, with 15 bases in between. This CDR3 spans 15 amino acids. Germline CDR1 is SEHNR and CDR2 is FQNEAQ (reference sequence). The CDR3 here is CASSLVLGQESEAFF. DNA for the CDR3: TGTGCCAGCAGCTTAGTTCTGGGGCAAGAGTCTGAAGCTTTCTTT.